These T cell receptor beta chains were read from a single sample in a study of shared clonotypes between healthy human individuals. TCRdb's copy holds only in-frame clones and misses some; the assay was immunoSEQ multiplex PCR. The sample lists about half a million clones, over 60% occurring once. Input material: PBMCs. These receptors originate from a woman aged 35 to 49 in good health. Some clones in this sample may be carry-over from other donors' samples. Each CDR3 is given with its conserved first and last residue. The order of the fields is V gene, clone size, J gene, D gene, CDR3 DNA, CDR3 protein. D genes are given only for firm matches. Part of the rows lack a size; the others show once, few, many or a class for expanded clones.

TRBV28,-,TRBJ2-2,TRBD2,TGTGCCAGCACCTTAGAGGGAGGGTACACCGGGGAGTTGTTTTTT,CASTLEGGYTGELFF
TRBV28,-,TRBJ2-7,-,TGTGCCACCCTTCGGGGCGGGGCCTACGAGCAGTACTTC,CATLRGGAYEQYF
TRBV2,-,TRBJ2-5,TRBD1,TGTGCCAGCAGTGCAGGACAGGAAGAAGAGACCCAGTACTTC,CASSAGQEEETQYF
TRBV19,once,TRBJ2-7,TRBD1,TGTGCCAGTAGTGCCCGGGACAGGGGTATGGGCGAGCAGTACTTC,CASSARDRGMGEQYF
TRBV13,-,TRBJ2-7,TRBD2,TGTGCCAGCAGCTTACAGGGACTAGCCGGGGTCTACGAGCAGTACTTC,CASSLQGLAGVYEQYF
TRBV27,-,TRBJ1-2,TRBD1,TGTGCCAGCAGTTTTAACAGGGGTAACTATGGCTACACCTTC,CASSFNRGNYGYTF
TRBV11-2,-,TRBJ2-1,TRBD2,TGTGCCAGCAGCTCCGTTAGAGGGAGGGCCCATGAGCAGTTCTTC,CASSSVRGRAHEQFF
TRBV4-1,-,TRBJ2-1,-,TGCGCCAGCAGCCAAGAGACTATATTAGGTTACAATGAGCAGTTCTTC,CASSQETILGYNEQFF
TRBV30,-,TRBJ2-3,TRBD2,TGTGCCTGGAGTAAGGCGGGAGGCCTAGATACGCAGTATTTT,CAWSKAGGLDTQYF
TRBV16,-,TRBJ1-2,-,TGTGCCAGCAGCCTACACACGACAGCTAACTATGGCTACACCTTC,CASSLHTTANYGYTF
TRBV19,-,TRBJ2-6,-,TGTGCCAGTAGTAAGCCACAGCGCTCTGGGGCCAACGTCCTGACTTTC,CASSKPQRSGANVLTF
TRBV6-5,-,TRBJ1-4,TRBD1,TGTGCCAGCAGTGGGACCGGGACAGGGAGCAAGCTGTTTTTT,CASSGTGTGSKLFF
TRBV10-3,-,TRBJ2-5,TRBD2,TGTGCCACCGGGCGACTAGCGGGAGGGAAAGAGACCCAGTACTTC,CATGRLAGGKETQYF
TRBV28,-,TRBJ2-1,TRBD2,TGTGCCAGCAACGAGGGACTAGCGGGAGACAATGAGCAGTTCTTC,CASNEGLAGDNEQFF
TRBV7-2,-,TRBJ2-2,TRBD2,TGTGCCAGCAGCCCTCCGCGACTAGCGGGAGCGACCGGGGAGCTGTTTTTT,CASSPPRLAGATGELFF
TRBV27,few,TRBJ2-7,-,TGTGCCAGCAGTAGACCATCCGAAGGATCCTACGAGCAGTACTTC,CASSRPSEGSYEQYF
TRBV30,-,TRBJ1-2,-,TGTGCCTGGAGTGTGCCAGGACATTTGGATGGCTACACCTTC,CAWSVPGHLDGYTF
TRBV10-2,many,TRBJ1-1,-,TGCGCCAGCAGGGTCACATATGGGGACGACACTGAAGCTTTCTTT,CASRVTYGDDTEAFF
TRBV7-9,-,TRBJ1-4,-,TGTGCCAGCAGCGACGTCAGGCATAATGAAAAACTGTTTTTT,CASSDVRHNEKLFF
TRBV9,once,TRBJ2-7,TRBD1,TGTGCCAGCAGCGTAGCCCTGGCCAGGACAGGGGGCTATATTTCCACCTACGAGCAGTACTTC,CASSVALARTGGYISTYEQYF
TRBV19,-,TRBJ2-3,TRBD1,TGTGCCAGTAGTATGAAAAGGACAGGGGGAACAGATACGCAGTATTTT,CASSMKRTGGTDTQYF
TRBV6-4,-,TRBJ2-7,TRBD2,TGTGCCAGCAGTGAAGGGACTAGGACCGAGCAGTACTTC,CASSEGTRTEQYF
TRBV11-2,few,TRBJ1-1,-,TGTGCCAGCAGTCCTGTTAGGAACACTGAAGCTTTCTTT,CASSPVRNTEAFF
TRBV4-3,-,TRBJ2-1,-,TGCGCCAGCAGCCAAGATTTGACGAATAAAAGGCAGCAGTTCTTC,CASSQDLTNKRQQFF
TRBV7-9,-,TRBJ2-7,-,TGTGCCAGCAGCCTGACTAACTCCTACGAGCAGTACTTC,CASSLTNSYEQYF